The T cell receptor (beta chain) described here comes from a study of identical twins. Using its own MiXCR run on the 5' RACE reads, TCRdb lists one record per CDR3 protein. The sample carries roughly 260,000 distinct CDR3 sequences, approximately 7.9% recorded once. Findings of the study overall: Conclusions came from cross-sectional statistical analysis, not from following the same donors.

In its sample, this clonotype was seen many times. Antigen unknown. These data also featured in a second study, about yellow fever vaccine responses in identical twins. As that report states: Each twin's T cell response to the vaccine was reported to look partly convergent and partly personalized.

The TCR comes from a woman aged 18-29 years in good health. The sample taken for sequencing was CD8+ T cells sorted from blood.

The DNA for the CDR3 is TGTGCCAGCAGCCAAGATCCGCGGGAAACCTCCCTCGAGCAGTACTTC. Its protein product is CASSQDPRETSLEQYF. The V gene is TRBV3-1, the J gene TRBJ2-7, with D perhaps TRBD2 (6 bases). Germline V gene lookup returns CDR1 LGHDT and CDR2 YNNKEL (reference sequence). The CDR3 runs 16 residues. V was cut by 0 bases and J by 6 bases, with 18 bases left in between.